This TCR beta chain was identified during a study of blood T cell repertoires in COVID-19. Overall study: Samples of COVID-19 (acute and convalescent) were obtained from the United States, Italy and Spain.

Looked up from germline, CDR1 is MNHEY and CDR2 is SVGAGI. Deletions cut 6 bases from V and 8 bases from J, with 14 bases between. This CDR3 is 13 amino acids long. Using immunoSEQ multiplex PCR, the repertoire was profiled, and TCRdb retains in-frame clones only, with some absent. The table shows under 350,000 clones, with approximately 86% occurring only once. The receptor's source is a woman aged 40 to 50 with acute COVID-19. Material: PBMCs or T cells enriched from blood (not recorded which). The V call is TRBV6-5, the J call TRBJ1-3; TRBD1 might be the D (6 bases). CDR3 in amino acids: CASRNRVGDTIYF. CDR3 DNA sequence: TGTGCCAGCAGAAACAGGGTCGGAGACACCATATATTTT.